This T cell receptor (beta chain) was obtained from a study of Tregs in tolerant kidney transplant recipients. Findings and caveats of the study: Tregs expanded with activated donor B cells seemed most donor-specific. Findings come from small patient numbers and require larger validation.

Regarding this clone: Its antigen is as yet unknown.

The CDR3 is 16 residues long. V dropped 4 bases and J dropped 5; count of bases not matched to a gene: 6. Per the germline V gene, CDR1 is MNHNS and CDR2 is SASEGT. Measured with immunoSEQ multiplex PCR; TCRdb has only the in-frame clones, and not every one. Of around 98,000 clones in the sample, approximately 94% were seen once. The TCR was taken from a human donor who received a combined kidney and bone marrow transplant. The chain has TRBV6-1 and TRBJ2-3, with TRBD2 matching 13 bases. The specimen comprised CD4+ T cells from blood, sampled before the transplant. The CDR3 DNA sequence: TGTGCCAGCAGTGCACCCGGGACTAGCGGGGTAGATACGCAGTATTTT. The encoded protein is CASSAPGTSGVDTQYF.